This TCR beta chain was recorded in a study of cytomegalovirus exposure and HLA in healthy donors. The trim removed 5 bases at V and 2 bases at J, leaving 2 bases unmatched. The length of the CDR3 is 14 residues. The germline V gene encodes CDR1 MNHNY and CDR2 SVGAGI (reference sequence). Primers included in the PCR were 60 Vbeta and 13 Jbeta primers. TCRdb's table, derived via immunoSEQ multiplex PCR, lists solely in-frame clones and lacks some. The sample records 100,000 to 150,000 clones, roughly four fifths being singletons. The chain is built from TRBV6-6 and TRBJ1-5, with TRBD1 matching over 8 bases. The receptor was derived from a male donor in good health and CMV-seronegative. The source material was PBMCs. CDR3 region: CASSQTGGNQPQHF. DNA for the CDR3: TGTGCCAGCAGTCAGACAGGGGGCAATCAGCCCCAGCATTTT.